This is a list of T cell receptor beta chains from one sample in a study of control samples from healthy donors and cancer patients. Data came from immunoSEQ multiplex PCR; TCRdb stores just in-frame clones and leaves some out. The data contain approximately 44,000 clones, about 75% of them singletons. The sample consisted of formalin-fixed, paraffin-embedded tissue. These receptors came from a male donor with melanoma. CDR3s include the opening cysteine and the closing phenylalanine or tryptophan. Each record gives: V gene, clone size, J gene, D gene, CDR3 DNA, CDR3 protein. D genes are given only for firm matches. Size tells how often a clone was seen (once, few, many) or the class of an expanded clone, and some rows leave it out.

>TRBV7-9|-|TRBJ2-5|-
TGTGCCAGCAGCTTGGGCCAAGAGACCCAGTACTTC
CASSLGQETQYF
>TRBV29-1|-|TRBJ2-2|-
TGCAGCGCCCCGACGGCGGTGACCGGGGAGCTGTTTTTT
CSAPTAVTGELFF
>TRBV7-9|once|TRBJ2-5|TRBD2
TGTGCCAGCAGCTTGGGGGAAGCGGGAGGAGAGACCCAGTACTTC
CASSLGEAGGETQYF
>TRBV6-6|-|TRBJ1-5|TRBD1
TGTGCCAGCAGCCGCGGGGTTCGCGGACAGGGGGGGTATAGCAATCAGCCCCAGCATTTT
CASSRGVRGQGGYSNQPQHF
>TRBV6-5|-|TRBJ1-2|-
TGTGCCAGCAGTCCGAAGTTTACTAACTATGGCTACACCTTC
CASSPKFTNYGYTF
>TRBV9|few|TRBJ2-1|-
TGTGCCAGCAGCGGCCAGGGTGGCAGGGATTTGGATGAGCAGTTCTTC
CASSGQGGRDLDEQFF
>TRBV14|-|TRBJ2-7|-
TGTGCCAGCAGCCCCCGGCCTGGTCCCTACGAGCAGTACTTC
CASSPRPGPYEQYF
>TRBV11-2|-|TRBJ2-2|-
TGTGCCAGCAGCTTAGAGGTGGGCACCGGGGAGCTGTTTTTT
CASSLEVGTGELFF
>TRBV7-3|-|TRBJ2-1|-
TGTGCCAGCAGCTCGGACATAAGCTCCTACAATGAGCAGTTCTTC
CASSSDISSYNEQFF
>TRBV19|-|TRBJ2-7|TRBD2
TGTGCCAGTGCCGGGGAGGGCGGGAGCTTCCTCTACGAGCAGTACTTC
CASAGEGGSFLYEQYF
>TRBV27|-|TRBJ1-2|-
TGTGCCAGCAGTCTACAGGGAAGCGGCTACACCTTC
CASSLQGSGYTF
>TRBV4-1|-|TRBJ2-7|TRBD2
TGCGCCAGCAGCCAAGAAACCAGCGGGAGCATGAAGCAGTACTTC
CASSQETSGSMKQYF
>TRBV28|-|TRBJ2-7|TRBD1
TGTGCCATCAAGACAGGGCCCTACGAGCAGTACTTC
CAIKTGPYEQYF
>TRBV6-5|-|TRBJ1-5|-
TGTGCCAGCAGTTACCCCCAGGGGCCCCAGCATTTT
CASSYPQGPQHF
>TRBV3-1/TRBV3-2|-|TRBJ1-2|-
TGTGCCAGCAGCCGTTTCCAGACCTATGGCTACACCTTC
CASSRFQTYGYTF
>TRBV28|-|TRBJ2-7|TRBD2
TGTGCCAGCACCGAACCGGGACTAGCGGCCTACGAGCAGTACTTC
CASTEPGLAAYEQYF
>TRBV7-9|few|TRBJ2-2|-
TGTGCCAGCAGCCCAGCCGGGACACGCTACACCGGGGAGCTGTTTTTT
CASSPAGTRYTGELFF
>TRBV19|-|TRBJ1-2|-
TGTGCCAGTATCCCTGCAGATACTAACTATGGCTACACCTTC
CASIPADTNYGYTF
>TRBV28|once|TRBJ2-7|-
TGTGCCAGCAGTTTACCGGGAGACTCTAGTTACGAGCAGTACTTC
CASSLPGDSSYEQYF
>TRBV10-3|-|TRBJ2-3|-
TGTGCCATCAGTGGCCTAGAAGGCACAGATACGCAGTATTTT
CAISGLEGTDTQYF
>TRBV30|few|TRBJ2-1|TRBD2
TGTGCCTGGAGGAAAAGCGGGAGATCCTACAATGAGCAGTTCTTC
CAWRKSGRSYNEQFF
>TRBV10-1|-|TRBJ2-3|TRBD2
TGCGCCAGCAGCAGGACTAGCGGGACCACAGATACGCAGTATTTT
CASSRTSGTTDTQYF
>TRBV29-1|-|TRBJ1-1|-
TGCAGCGTTGGCAGGGGAGGGCGAGCTTTCTTT
CSVGRGGRAFF
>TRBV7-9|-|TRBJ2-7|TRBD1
TGTGCCAGCAGCTTAGTTTTACAGGGGGCCGACGAGCAGTACTTC
CASSLVLQGADEQYF
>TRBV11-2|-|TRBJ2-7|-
TGTGCCAGCAGCTTTAATTCCCCCGAGCAGTACTTC
CASSFNSPEQYF
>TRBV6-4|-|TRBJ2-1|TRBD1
TGTGCCAGCAGTGAGGACGGGACAGGGCGCAATGAGCAGTTCTTC
CASSEDGTGRNEQFF
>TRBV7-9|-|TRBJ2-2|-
TGTGCCAGCAGCCATACCAGGGGGCTAGCGGGACCGAACACCGGGGAGCTGTTTTTT
CASSHTRGLAGPNTGELFF
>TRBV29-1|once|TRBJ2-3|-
TGCAGCGTTGAAGATGGCACAGATACGCAGTATTTT
CSVEDGTDTQYF
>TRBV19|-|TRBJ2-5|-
TGTGCCAGTAGTTCCTCCATGATTCCTCAAGAGACCCAGTACTTC
CASSSSMIPQETQYF
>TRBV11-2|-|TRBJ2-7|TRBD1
TGTGCCAGCAGCCCGACGGACAGGTCCGAGCAGTACTTC
CASSPTDRSEQYF
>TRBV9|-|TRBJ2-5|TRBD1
TGTGCCAGCAGCGTAGCTACAGGGGGAGGTCAAGAGACCCAGTACTTC
CASSVATGGGQETQYF
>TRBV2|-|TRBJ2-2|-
TGTGCCAGCAGTGTGGGGCACACCGGGGAGCTGTTTTTT
CASSVGHTGELFF
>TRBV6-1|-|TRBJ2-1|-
TGTGCCAGCAGTGAAGATGTTAGTTTCCGTCCTGAGCAGTTCTTC
CASSEDVSFRPEQFF
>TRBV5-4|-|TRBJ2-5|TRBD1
TGTGCCAGCAGCTTGGCTCTCCCAGGGGGACAAGAGACCCAGTACTTC
CASSLALPGGQETQYF
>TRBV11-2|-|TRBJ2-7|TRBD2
TGTGCCAGCAGCTTCAGCGGGGGCAGCTCCTACGAGCAGTACTTC
CASSFSGGSSYEQYF
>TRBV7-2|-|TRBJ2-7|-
TGTGCCAGCAGCTTAGTGTCCGAAACCCACTGGGAGCAGTACTTC
CASSLVSETHWEQYF
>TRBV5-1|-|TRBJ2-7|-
TGCGCCAGCAGCATCCTCAACTCCTACGAGCAGTACTTC
CASSILNSYEQYF
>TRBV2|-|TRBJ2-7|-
TGTGCCAGCAGCCCGAACTCCTACGAGCAGTACTTC
CASSPNSYEQYF
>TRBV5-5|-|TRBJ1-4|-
TGTGCCAGCAGCTTAAAAGGGTTTGGTGAAAAACTGTTTTTT
CASSLKGFGEKLFF
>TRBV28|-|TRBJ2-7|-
TGTGCCAGCAAAGGCGGGGTATACGAGCAGTACTTC
CASKGGVYEQYF
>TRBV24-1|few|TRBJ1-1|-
TGTGCCACCAGGGAAGGAGAAACAACTTTCTTT
CATREGETTFF
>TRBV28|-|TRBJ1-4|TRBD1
TGTGCCAGCAGTTTACAGGGGGGATATGAAAAACTGTTTTTT
CASSLQGGYEKLFF
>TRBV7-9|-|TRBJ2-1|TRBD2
TGTGCCAGCAGCTTATGGGCTAGCGGGAGCGATGAGCAGTTCTTC
CASSLWASGSDEQFF
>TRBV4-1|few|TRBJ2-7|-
TGCGCCAGCAGCCAAGCCTACATCGGCACCTACGAGCAGTACTTC
CASSQAYIGTYEQYF
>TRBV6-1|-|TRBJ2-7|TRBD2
TGTGCCAGCAGTGACACTAGCGGGAACTACGAGCAGTACTTC
CASSDTSGNYEQYF